The rows below give T cell receptor beta chains drawn from one sample of a study of shared clonotypes between healthy human individuals. Clones were sequenced by immunoSEQ multiplex PCR, and TCRdb holds only the in-frame ones, with some missing. The repertoire has approximately 1.9 million clones, around 95% of them found once; the top ten carry 1.5% to 2%. The sequenced material came from naive CD8+ T cells from PBMCs. The source of these receptors is a man between 18 and 35 years old in good health. Some clones in this sample may be carry-over from other donors' samples. Both conserved end residues are part of each CDR3. Fields, in order: J gene, V gene, D gene, CDR3 length, CDR3 DNA, CDR3 protein. D genes are given only for firm matches.

j_call: TRBJ1-1; v_call: TRBV27; d_call: -; cdr3_length: 14; cdr3_nt: TGTGCCAGCAGTCTACAACCCGTAGGAACTGAAGCTTTCTTT; cdr3_aa: CASSLQPVGTEAFF
j_call: TRBJ2-5; v_call: TRBV27; d_call: -; cdr3_length: 16; cdr3_nt: TGTGCCAGCAGTTTTCTGCAGGGGAAAGGAGGGGAGACCCAGTACTTC; cdr3_aa: CASSFLQGKGGETQYF
j_call: TRBJ1-5; v_call: TRBV6-6; d_call: -; cdr3_length: 16; cdr3_nt: TGTGCCAGCAGTTACGACTTCCTTCTTGGCAATCAGCCCCAGCATTTT; cdr3_aa: CASSYDFLLGNQPQHF
j_call: TRBJ1-2; v_call: TRBV9; d_call: -; cdr3_length: 15; cdr3_nt: TGTGCCAGCAGCGTAGTTCCGGGACCTAACTATGGCTACACCTTC; cdr3_aa: CASSVVPGPNYGYTF
j_call: TRBJ2-7; v_call: TRBV11-1; d_call: TRBD1; cdr3_length: 14; cdr3_nt: TGTGCCAGCAGCGGGACAGTGCGAGCCTACGAGCAGTACTTC; cdr3_aa: CASSGTVRAYEQYF
j_call: TRBJ1-5; v_call: TRBV28; d_call: TRBD1; cdr3_length: 14; cdr3_nt: TGTGCCAGCAGTTTTAGGCAGGGGGGCCAGCCCCAGCATTTT; cdr3_aa: CASSFRQGGQPQHF
j_call: TRBJ2-5; v_call: TRBV11-2; d_call: TRBD1; cdr3_length: 12; cdr3_nt: TGTGCCAGCAGCTGGGACAGGGTGCCCCAGTACTTC; cdr3_aa: CASSWDRVPQYF
j_call: TRBJ2-3; v_call: TRBV28; d_call: -; cdr3_length: 16; cdr3_nt: TGTGCCAGCATCGAACGTCAGGACAGCCTTACAGATACGCAGTATTTT; cdr3_aa: CASIERQDSLTDTQYF
j_call: TRBJ2-7; v_call: TRBV27; d_call: -; cdr3_length: 13; cdr3_nt: TGTGCCAGCACCCCTTCAGGAGACTACGAGCAGTACTTC; cdr3_aa: CASTPSGDYEQYF
j_call: TRBJ2-7; v_call: TRBV28; d_call: TRBD2; cdr3_length: 15; cdr3_nt: TGTGCCAGCTCGCTCCTTAGCGGGAGACCTCCCGAGCAGTACTTC; cdr3_aa: CASSLLSGRPPEQYF
j_call: TRBJ2-3; v_call: TRBV28; d_call: -; cdr3_length: 15; cdr3_nt: TGTGCCAGCAGTTTTTTGGGGGAGAGCACAGATACGCAGTATTTT; cdr3_aa: CASSFLGESTDTQYF
j_call: TRBJ2-5; v_call: TRBV7-6; d_call: TRBD1; cdr3_length: 15; cdr3_nt: TGTGCCAGCAGCTTAGCGTACAGGGGTGGAGAGACCCAGTACTTC; cdr3_aa: CASSLAYRGGETQYF
j_call: TRBJ2-3; v_call: TRBV19; d_call: TRBD2; cdr3_length: 18; cdr3_nt: TGTGCCAGTAGAACAAGGGTAGGGGCGGGAGAGTTCACAGATACGCAGTATTTT; cdr3_aa: CASRTRVGAGEFTDTQYF
j_call: TRBJ1-2; v_call: TRBV5-5; d_call: -; cdr3_length: 11; cdr3_nt: TGTGCCAGCAGCTCGGCACCCGTATACACCTTC; cdr3_aa: CASSSAPVYTF
j_call: TRBJ2-1; v_call: TRBV11-2; d_call: TRBD2; cdr3_length: 16; cdr3_nt: TGTGCCAGCAGCTTAGGGACTAGCGGGAGGTCCCATGAGCAGTTCTTC; cdr3_aa: CASSLGTSGRSHEQFF
j_call: TRBJ2-1; v_call: TRBV11-3; d_call: TRBD2; cdr3_length: 16; cdr3_nt: TGTGCCAGCAGCTCCCGTACGGCGGGGGGGAACAATGAGCAGTTCTTC; cdr3_aa: CASSSRTAGGNNEQFF
j_call: TRBJ2-7; v_call: TRBV5-4; d_call: TRBD1; cdr3_length: 18; cdr3_nt: TGTGCCAGCAGCGGAGGGGACAGGGTTTCCGTTTTACCCTACGAGCAGTACTTC; cdr3_aa: CASSGGDRVSVLPYEQYF